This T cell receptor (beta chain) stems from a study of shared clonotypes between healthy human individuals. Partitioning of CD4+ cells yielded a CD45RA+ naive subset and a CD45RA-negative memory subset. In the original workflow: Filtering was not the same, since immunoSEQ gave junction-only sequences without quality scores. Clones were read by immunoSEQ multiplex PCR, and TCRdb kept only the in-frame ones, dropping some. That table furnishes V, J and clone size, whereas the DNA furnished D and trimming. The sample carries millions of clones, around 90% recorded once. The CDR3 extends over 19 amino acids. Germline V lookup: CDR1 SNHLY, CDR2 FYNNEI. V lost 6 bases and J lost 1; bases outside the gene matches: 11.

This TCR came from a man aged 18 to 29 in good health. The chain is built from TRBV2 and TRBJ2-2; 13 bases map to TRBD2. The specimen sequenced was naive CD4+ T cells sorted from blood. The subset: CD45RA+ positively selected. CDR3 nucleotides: TGTGCCAGCAGCCTTGCCCCGGGACTAGCGGGGCAGAACACCGGGGAGCTGTTTTTT. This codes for CASSLAPGLAGQNTGELFF.